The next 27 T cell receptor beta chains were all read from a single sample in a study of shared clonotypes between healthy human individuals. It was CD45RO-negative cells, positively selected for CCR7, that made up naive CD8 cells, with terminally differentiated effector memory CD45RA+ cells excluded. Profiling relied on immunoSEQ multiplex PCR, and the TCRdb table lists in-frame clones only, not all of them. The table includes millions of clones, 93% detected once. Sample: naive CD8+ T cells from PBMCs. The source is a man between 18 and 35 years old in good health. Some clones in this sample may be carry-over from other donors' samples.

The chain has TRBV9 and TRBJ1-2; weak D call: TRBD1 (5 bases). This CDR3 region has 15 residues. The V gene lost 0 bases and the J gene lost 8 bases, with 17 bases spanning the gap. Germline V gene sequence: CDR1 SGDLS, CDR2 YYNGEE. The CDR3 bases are TGTGCCAGCAGCGTAGCCGGGGACCTGACGCGCGGCTACACCTTC. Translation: CASSVAGDLTRGYTF. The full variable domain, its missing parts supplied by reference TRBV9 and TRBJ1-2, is DSGVTQTPKHLITATGQRVTLRCSPRSGDLSVYWYQQSLDQGLQFLIQYYNGEERAKGNILERFSAQQFPDLHSELNLSSLELGDSALYFCASSVAGDLTRGYTFGSGTRLTVV.

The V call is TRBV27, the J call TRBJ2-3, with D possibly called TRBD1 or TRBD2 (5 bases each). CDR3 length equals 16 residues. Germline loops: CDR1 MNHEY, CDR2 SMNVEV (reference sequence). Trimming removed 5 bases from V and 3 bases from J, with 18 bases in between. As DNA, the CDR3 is TGTGCCAGCAGTCCATCCGGGACGGTTAATACAGATACGCAGTATTTT. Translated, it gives CASSPSGTVNTDTQYF.

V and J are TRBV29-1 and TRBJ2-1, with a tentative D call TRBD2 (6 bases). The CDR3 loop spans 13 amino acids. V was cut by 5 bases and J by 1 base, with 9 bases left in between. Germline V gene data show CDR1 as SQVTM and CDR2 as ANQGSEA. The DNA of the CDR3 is TGCAGCGTTTCGGGACTTTCCTACAATGAGCAGTTCTTC. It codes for CSVSGLSYNEQFF.

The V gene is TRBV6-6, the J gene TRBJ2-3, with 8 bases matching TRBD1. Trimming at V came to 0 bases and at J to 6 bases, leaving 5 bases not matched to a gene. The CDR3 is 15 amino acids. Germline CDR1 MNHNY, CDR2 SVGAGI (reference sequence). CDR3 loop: CASSYSGQGADTQYF. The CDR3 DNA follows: TGTGCCAGCAGTTACTCCGGGCAGGGGGCGGATACGCAGTATTTT.

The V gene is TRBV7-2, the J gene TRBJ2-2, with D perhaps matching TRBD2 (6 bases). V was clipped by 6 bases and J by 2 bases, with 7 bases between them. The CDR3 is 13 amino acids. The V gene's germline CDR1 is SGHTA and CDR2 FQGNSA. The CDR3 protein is CASRRENTGELFF. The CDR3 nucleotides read TGTGCCAGCAGGCGGGAAAACACCGGGGAGCTGTTTTTT.

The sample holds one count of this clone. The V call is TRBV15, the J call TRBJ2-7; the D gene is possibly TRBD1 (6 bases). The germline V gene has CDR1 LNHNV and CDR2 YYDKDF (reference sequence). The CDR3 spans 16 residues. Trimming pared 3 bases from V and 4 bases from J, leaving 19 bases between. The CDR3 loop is CATSREESQGWYEQYF. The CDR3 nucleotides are TGTGCCACCAGCAGGGAAGAGAGCCAGGGGTGGTACGAGCAGTACTTC.

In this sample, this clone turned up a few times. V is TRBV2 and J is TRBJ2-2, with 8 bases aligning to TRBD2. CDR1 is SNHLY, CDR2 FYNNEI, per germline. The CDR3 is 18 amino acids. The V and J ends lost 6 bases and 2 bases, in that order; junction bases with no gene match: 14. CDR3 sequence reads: CASRTTSAGSPNTGELFF. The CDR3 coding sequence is TGTGCCAGCAGGACGACTAGCGCGGGTTCCCCTAACACCGGGGAGCTGTTTTTT.

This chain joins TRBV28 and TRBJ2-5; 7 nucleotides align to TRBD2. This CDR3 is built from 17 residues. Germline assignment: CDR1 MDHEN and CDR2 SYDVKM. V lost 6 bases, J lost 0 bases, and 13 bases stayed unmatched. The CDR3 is CASSHLTAGGYQETQYF. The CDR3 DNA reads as TGTGCCAGCAGCCACCTGACAGCCGGGGGGTACCAAGAGACCCAGTACTTC.

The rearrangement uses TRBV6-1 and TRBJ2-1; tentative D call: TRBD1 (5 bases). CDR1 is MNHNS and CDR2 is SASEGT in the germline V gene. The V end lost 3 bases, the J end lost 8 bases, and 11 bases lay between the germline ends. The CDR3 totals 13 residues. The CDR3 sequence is CASSDGRADEQFF. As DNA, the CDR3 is TGTGCCAGCAGTGATGGCAGGGCCGATGAGCAGTTCTTC.

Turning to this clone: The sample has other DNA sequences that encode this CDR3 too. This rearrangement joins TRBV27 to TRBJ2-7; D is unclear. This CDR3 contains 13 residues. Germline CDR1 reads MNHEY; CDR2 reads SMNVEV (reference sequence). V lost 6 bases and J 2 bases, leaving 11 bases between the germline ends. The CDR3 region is CASRPRGTYEQYF. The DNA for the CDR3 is TGTGCCAGCAGGCCGCGAGGCACCTACGAGCAGTACTTC.

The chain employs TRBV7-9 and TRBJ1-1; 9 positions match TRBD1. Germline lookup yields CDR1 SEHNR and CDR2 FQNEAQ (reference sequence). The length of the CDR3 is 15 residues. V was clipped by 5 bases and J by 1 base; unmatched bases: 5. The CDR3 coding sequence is TGTGCCAGCAGCCACCGGACAGGGGAGAACACTGAAGCTTTCTTT. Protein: CASSHRTGENTEAFF.

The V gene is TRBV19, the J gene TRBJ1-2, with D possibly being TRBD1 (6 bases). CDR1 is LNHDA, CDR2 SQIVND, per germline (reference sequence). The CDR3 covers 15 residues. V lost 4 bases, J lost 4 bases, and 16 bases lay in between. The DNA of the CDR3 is TGTGCCAGTAGTACTTCCCCCGGGACACCCTATGGCTACACCTTC. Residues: CASSTSPGTPYGYTF.

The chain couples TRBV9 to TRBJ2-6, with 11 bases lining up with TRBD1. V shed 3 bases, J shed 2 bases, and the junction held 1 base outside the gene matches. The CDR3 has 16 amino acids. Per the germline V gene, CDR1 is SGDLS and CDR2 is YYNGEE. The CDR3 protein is CASSAGQGAGANVLTF. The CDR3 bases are TGTGCCAGCAGCGCGGGACAGGGGGCTGGGGCCAACGTCCTGACTTTC.

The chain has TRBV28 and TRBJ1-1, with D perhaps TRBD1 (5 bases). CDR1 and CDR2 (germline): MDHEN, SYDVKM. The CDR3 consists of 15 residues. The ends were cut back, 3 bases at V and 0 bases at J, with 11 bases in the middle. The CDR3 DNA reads TGTGCCAGCAGTTTTTCGAGGACACTGAACACTGAAGCTTTCTTT. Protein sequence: CASSFSRTLNTEAFF.

The DNA of the CDR3 is TGTGCCAGCAGCTATCGGACAGGTTCCTACGAGCAGTACTTC. Encoded protein: CASSYRTGSYEQYF. The V call is TRBV5-8, the J call TRBJ2-7, with 7 bases fitting TRBD1. The V and J ends lost 3 bases and 1 base, in that order; junction bases with no gene match: 4. Germline lookup yields CDR1 SGHTS and CDR2 YDEGEE. The length of the CDR3 is 14 residues.

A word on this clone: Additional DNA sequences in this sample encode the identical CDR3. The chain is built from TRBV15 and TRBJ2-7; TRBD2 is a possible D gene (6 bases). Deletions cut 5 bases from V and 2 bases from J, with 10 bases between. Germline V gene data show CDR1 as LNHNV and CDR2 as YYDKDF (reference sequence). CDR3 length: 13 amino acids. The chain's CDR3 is CATSRASAYEQYF. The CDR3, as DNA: TGTGCCACCAGCCGCGCTAGCGCCTACGAGCAGTACTTC.

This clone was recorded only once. For the CDR3, the DNA is TGTGCCAGCAGCCGCCCGCGGGCGGCAGATGACAATGAGCAGTTCTTC. Encoded protein: CASSRPRAADDNEQFF. The rearrangement links TRBV7-2 to TRBJ2-1; TRBD2 is a possible D gene (5 bases). In germline, CDR1 is SGHTA, CDR2 FQGNSA. V lost 5 bases to trimming and J lost 5 bases, with 19 bases between them. The length of the CDR3 is 16 residues.

The CDR3, as DNA: TGTGCCAGCAGCTTTTACGAGGGGGCGGAGGAGACCCAGTACTTC. It encodes CASSFYEGAEETQYF. The chain has TRBV7-8 and TRBJ2-5; TRBD1 matches at 7 bases. With V trimmed by 3 bases and J by 5 bases, 9 bases remained unmatched. The CDR3 covers 15 residues. Germline CDR1 reads SGHVS; CDR2 reads FQNEAQ.

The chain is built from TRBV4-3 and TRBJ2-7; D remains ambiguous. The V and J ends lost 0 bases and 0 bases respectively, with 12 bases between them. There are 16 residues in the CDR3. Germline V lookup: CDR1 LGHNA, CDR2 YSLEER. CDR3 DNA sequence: TGCGCCAGCAGCCAAGACAAGACGGTTTACTCCTACGAGCAGTACTTC. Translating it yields CASSQDKTVYSYEQYF.

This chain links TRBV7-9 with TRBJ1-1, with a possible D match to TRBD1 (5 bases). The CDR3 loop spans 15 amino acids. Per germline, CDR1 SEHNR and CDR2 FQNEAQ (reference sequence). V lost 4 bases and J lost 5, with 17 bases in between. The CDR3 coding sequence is TGTGCCAGCAGCTCTAGCGTCCGGGGGAGTACTGAAGCTTTCTTT. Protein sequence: CASSSSVRGSTEAFF. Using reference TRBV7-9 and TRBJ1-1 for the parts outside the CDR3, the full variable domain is DTGVSQNPRHKITKRGQNVTFRCDPISEHNRLYWYRQTLGQGPEFLTYFQNEAQLEKSRLLSDRFSAERPKGSFSTLEIQRTEQGDSAMYLCASSSSVRGSTEAFFGQGTRLTVV.

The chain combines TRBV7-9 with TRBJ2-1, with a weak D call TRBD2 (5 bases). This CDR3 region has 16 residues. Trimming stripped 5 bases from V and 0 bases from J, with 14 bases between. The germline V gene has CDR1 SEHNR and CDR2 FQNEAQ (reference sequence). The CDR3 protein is CASSRPTRSSYNEQFF. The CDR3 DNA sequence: TGTGCCAGCAGCCGACCTACTAGAAGCTCCTACAATGAGCAGTTCTTC.

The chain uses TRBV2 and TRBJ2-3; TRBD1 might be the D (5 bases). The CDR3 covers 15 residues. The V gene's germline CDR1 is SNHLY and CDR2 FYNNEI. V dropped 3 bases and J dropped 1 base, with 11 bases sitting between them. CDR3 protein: CASSEDLQGTDTQYF. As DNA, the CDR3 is TGTGCCAGCAGTGAGGACCTACAGGGCACAGATACGCAGTATTTT.

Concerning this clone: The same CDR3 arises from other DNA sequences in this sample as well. CDR3 protein: CASSYSGASYEQYF. Here the CDR3 DNA reads TGTGCCAGCAGTTACTCGGGGGCTTCCTACGAGCAGTACTTC. The chain couples TRBV6-5 to TRBJ2-7, with D possibly being TRBD1 (6 bases). CDR1 MNHEY and CDR2 SVGAGI come from the germline V gene. Trimming pared 0 bases from V and 1 base from J, leaving 7 bases between. The length of the CDR3 is 14 residues.

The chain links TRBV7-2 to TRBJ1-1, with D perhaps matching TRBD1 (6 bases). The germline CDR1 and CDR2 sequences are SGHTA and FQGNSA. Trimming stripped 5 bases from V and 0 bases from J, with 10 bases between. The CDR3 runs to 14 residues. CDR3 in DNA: TGTGCCAGCAGCCCGGACAGAATGAACACTGAAGCTTTCTTT. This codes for CASSPDRMNTEAFF.

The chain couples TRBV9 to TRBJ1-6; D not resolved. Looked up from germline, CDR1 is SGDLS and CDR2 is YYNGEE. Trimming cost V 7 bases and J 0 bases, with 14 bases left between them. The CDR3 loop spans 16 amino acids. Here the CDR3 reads CASQSSASSYNSPLHF. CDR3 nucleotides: TGTGCCAGCCAAAGCAGCGCCAGCTCCTATAATTCACCCCTCCACTTT. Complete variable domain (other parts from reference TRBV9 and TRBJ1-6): DSGVTQTPKHLITATGQRVTLRCSPRSGDLSVYWYQQSLDQGLQFLIQYYNGEERAKGNILERFSAQQFPDLHSELNLSSLELGDSALYFCASQSSASSYNSPLHFGNGTRLTVT.

CDR3 sequence reads: CASSVDSGSRAYEQYF. CDR3 in DNA: TGTGCCAGCAGCGTAGATAGCGGGTCTAGGGCCTACGAGCAGTACTTC. The chain combines TRBV9 with TRBJ2-7, with 7 bases aligning to TRBD2. The CDR3 spans 16 residues. Germline V gene data show CDR1 as SGDLS and CDR2 as YYNGEE. J gave up 2 bases and V 0 bases, and 8 bases lay outside the gene matches. The full variable domain, with the rest looked up from reference TRBV9 and TRBJ2-7, is DSGVTQTPKHLITATGQRVTLRCSPRSGDLSVYWYQQSLDQGLQFLIQYYNGEERAKGNILERFSAQQFPDLHSELNLSSLELGDSALYFCASSVDSGSRAYEQYFGPGTRLTVT.

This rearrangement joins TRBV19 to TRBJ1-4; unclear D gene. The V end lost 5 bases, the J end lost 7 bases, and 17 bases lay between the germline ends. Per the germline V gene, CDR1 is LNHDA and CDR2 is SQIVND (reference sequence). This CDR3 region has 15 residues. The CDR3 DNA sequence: TGTGCCAGTAGTCCAGAGCGAGGGATTTTTGAAAAACTGTTTTTT. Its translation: CASSPERGIFEKLFF. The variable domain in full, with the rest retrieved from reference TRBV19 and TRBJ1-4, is DGGITQSPKYLFRKEGQNVTLSCEQNLNHDAMYWYRQDPGQGLRLIYYSQIVNDFQKGDIAEGYSVSREKKESFPLTVTSAQKNPTAFYLCASSPERGIFEKLFFGSGTQLSVL.